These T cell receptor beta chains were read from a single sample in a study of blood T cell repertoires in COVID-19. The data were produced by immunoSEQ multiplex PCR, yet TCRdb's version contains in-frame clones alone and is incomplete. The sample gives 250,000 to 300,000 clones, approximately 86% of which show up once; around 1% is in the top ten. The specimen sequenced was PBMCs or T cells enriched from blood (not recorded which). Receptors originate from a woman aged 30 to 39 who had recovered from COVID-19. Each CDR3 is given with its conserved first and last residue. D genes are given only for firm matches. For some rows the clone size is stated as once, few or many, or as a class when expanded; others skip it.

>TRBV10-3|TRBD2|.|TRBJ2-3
TGTGCCATCAGGACCCTAGCGGGGGGCACAGATACGCAGTATTTT
CAIRTLAGGTDTQYF
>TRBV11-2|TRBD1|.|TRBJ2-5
TGTGCCAGCAGTCATAGGGACAGAGAGACCCAGTACTTC
CASSHRDRETQYF
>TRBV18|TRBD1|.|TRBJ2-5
TGTGCCAGCTCACCTTGGGACAGGGGGCGCGGAAAGACCCAGTACTTC
CASSPWDRGRGKTQYF
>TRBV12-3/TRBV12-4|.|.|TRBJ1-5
TGTGCCAGCAGTCCGAAAAAAAGCGAGCCCCAGCATTTT
CASSPKKSEPQHF
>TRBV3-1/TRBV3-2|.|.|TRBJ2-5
TGTGCCAGCACCTCACAACGGGTAGCGGAGACCCAGTACTTC
CASTSQRVAETQYF
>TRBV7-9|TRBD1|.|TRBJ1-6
TGTGCCAGCAGCTCGGGACAGGGGGCAGTTCGTAATTCACCCCTCCACTTT
CASSSGQGAVRNSPLHF
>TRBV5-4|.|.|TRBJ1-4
TGTGCCAGCAGCTGGATGGGGGGGGACGCAACTAATGAAAAACTGTTTTTT
CASSWMGGDATNEKLFF
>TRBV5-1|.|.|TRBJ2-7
TGCGCCAGCAGTCCGGTCAGAGGGAACGAGCAGTACTTC
CASSPVRGNEQYF
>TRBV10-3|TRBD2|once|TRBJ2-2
TGTGCCATCAGCGAGCTAGCGGGAGCGGGCGGGGAGCTGTTTTTT
CAISELAGAGGELFF
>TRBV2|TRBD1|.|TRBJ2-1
TGTGCCAGCAGGGGGACAGTTAATGAGCAGTTCTTC
CASRGTVNEQFF
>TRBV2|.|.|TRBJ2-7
TGTGCCAGCAGACTTCAGGGTGTAGGCTACGAGCAGTACTTC
CASRLQGVGYEQYF
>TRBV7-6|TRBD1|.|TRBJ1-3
TGTGCCAGCAGCTCCCGGACAGGCCTCTCTGGAAACACCATATATTTT
CASSSRTGLSGNTIYF
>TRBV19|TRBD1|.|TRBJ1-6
TGTGCCAGTAGTACTGGGACAGGGAATAATTCACCCCTCCACTTT
CASSTGTGNNSPLHF
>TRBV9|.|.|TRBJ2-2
TGTGCCAGCAGCGTCCCCCGGACAGTTGCGAACACCGGGGAGCTGTTTTTT
CASSVPRTVANTGELFF
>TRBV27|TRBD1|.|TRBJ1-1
TGTGCCAGCATACCGGACAGGAAGAACACTGAAGCTTTCTTT
CASIPDRKNTEAFF
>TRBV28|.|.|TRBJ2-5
TGTGCCAGCAGTTCCCCCTCGACTAATAACCAAGAGACCCAGTACTTC
CASSSPSTNNQETQYF
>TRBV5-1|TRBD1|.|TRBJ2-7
TGCGCCAGCAGTCGAACCGGGACAGGTTACTACGAGCAGTACTTC
CASSRTGTGYYEQYF
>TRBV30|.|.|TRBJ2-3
TGTGCCTGGAGTGTATACAGGGACCCAGATACGCAGTATTTT
CAWSVYRDPDTQYF
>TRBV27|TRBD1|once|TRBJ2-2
TGTGCCACCAGGGGGACAGGGGGAAGCGGGGAGCTGTTTTTT
CATRGTGGSGELFF
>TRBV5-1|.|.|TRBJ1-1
TGCGCCAGCGCCATTTACAGGGACACTGAAGCTTTCTTT
CASAIYRDTEAFF
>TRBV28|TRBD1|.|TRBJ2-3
TGTGCCAGCAGTCCCCCCCCAGGGGGCGGGTTTACGCAGTATTTT
CASSPPPGGGFTQYF
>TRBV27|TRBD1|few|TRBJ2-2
TGTGCCACCGCCTGGACAGGGCTTGACACCGGGGAGCTGTTTTTT
CATAWTGLDTGELFF
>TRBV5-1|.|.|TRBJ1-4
TGCGCCAGCAGCTTGGCCGGACTTAATGAAAAACTGTTTTTT
CASSLAGLNEKLFF
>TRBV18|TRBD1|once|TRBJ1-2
TGTGCCAGCTCGCGGGACAGGGTGTACACCTTC
CASSRDRVYTF
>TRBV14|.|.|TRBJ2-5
TGTGCCAGCAGCCAAGGAGCAAAGGGCGGGGAGACCCAGTACTTC
CASSQGAKGGETQYF
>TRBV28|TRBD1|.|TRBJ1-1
TGTGCCAGCAGTTTAACAGGGGTGAAATATACTGAAGCTTTCTTT
CASSLTGVKYTEAFF
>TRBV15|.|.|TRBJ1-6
TGTGCCACCAGCGCCCGGTTCGGGTCACCCCTCCACTTT
CATSARFGSPLHF
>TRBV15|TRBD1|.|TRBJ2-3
TGTGCCACCAGCAGCGGGGCAGGGGGTCCGACAGATACGCAGTATTTT
CATSSGAGGPTDTQYF
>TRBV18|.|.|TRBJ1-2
TGTGCCAGCTCACCGACGGTCGAGGAAGGCTACACCTTC
CASSPTVEEGYTF
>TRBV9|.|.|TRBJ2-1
TGTGCCAGCAGCGCTACTGACAGCCTGGCCCAGCAGTTCTTC
CASSATDSLAQQFF
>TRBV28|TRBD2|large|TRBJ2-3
TGTGCCAGCAGTTTATGGAACGGGGGGATTCGAGATACGCAGTATTTT
CASSLWNGGIRDTQYF
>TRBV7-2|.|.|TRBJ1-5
TGTGCCAGCAGCTTAACTGTAGGGGATCAGCCCCAGCATTTT
CASSLTVGDQPQHF
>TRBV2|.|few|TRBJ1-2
TGTGCCAGCAGCCTTGTAACAGGGTATGGCTACACCTTC
CASSLVTGYGYTF
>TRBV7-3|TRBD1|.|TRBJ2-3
TGTGCCAGCAGCTTAGGGACAGGGGACGCAGATACGCAGTATTTT
CASSLGTGDADTQYF
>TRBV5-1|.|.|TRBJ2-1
TGCGCCAGCAGCCAAACTGACAGCTCCTACAATGAGCAGTTCTTC
CASSQTDSSYNEQFF
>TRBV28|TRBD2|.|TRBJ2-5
TGTGCCATCCGGGAGGGCCGGGAAGAGACCCAGTACTTC
CAIREGREETQYF
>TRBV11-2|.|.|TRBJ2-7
TGTGCCAGCAGCTTAGATTTGGTTAGCAGGGGCGAGCAGTACTTC
CASSLDLVSRGEQYF
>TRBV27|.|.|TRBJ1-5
TGTGCCAGCAGCCATATAAGGGACTGGGATCAGCCCCAGCATTTT
CASSHIRDWDQPQHF
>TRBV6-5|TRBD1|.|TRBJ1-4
TGTGCCAGCAGTAGACAGGGGGCGGGTGAAAAACTGTTTTTT
CASSRQGAGEKLFF
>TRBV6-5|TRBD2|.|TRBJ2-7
TGTGCCAGCAGAAACGGACTAGCGGGAGGTTACGAGCAGTACTTC
CASRNGLAGGYEQYF
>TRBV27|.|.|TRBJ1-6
TGTGCCAGCAGTTTATCAGCAGGGCCTAATTCACCCCTCCACTTT
CASSLSAGPNSPLHF
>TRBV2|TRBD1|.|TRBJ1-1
TGTGCCAGCAGTGATGACAAAGGGACAGGTAACACTGAAGCTTTCTTT
CASSDDKGTGNTEAFF
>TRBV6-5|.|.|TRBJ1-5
TGTGCCAGCATGGAGGGTTATAGCAATCAGCCCCAGCATTTT
CASMEGYSNQPQHF
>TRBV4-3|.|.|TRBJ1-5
TGCGCCAGCAGCCAAGGTCTTCAGGGTAATAGCAATCAGCCCCAGCATTTT
CASSQGLQGNSNQPQHF
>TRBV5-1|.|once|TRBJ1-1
TGCGCCAGCAGCTTCTCCCGTCTCTACACTGAAGCTTTCTTT
CASSFSRLYTEAFF
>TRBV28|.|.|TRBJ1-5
TGTGCCAGCAGAAAGGACAGCCTCGAGCGGCCCCAGCATTTT
CASRKDSLERPQHF
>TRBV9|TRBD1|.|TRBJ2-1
TGTGCCAGCAGCGTGACGGGACAGGGCTACAATGAGCAGTTCTTC
CASSVTGQGYNEQFF
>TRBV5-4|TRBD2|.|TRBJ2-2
TGTGCCAGCAGCCAGGGACTAGCGGGACCAAGTTTCGGGGAGCTGTTTTTT
CASSQGLAGPSFGELFF